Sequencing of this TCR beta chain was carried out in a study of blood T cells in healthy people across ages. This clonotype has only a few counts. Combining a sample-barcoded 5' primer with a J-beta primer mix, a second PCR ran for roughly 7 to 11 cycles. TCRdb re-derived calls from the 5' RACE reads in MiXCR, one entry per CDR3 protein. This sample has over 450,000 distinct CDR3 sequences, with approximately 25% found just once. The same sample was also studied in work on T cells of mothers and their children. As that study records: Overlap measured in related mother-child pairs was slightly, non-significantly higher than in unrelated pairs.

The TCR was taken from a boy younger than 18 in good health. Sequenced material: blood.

CDR3 sequence (DNA): TGTGCCATCAGTGACTTTCTAGAGTCGCAGGGAAACACCATATATTTT. This encodes CAISDFLESQGNTIYF. The rearrangement uses TRBV10-3 and TRBJ1-3; no definite D call. The CDR3 spans 16 residues. Germline V CDR1 and CDR2: ENHRY, SYGVKD. Trimming removed 3 bases from V and 4 bases from J, with 16 bases in between.